These 25 T cell receptor beta chains were sequenced from one sample in a study of breast tumors, draining lymph nodes, adjacent tissues. Breast cancer patients provided tissue from their axillary draining lymph nodes. Each CDR3 protein is one row after TCRdb ran MiXCR on the multiplex PCR reads. The data hold around 140,000 distinct CDR3 sequences, with 20% to 25% observed a single time. The sequenced material came from axillary lymph node tissue. All receptors derive from a female donor with breast cancer. Some clones in this sample may be carry-over from other donors' samples.

This chain links TRBV18 with TRBJ2-2; D may be TRBD1 (5 bases). V lost 3 bases and J 5 bases, leaving 7 bases between the germline ends. Germline V gene lookup returns CDR1 KGHSH and CDR2 LQKENI. CDR3 length: 13 amino acids. CDR3 DNA: TGTGCCAGCTCACCGACAGTTACCGGGGAGCTGTTTTTT. Amino acids: CASSPTVTGELFF.

There are many counts of this clonotype. This sequence joins TRBV9 and TRBJ1-2; the D is unclear. Trimming shortened V by 0 bases and J by 1 base, and 7 bases separated the two germline ends. CDR1 is SGDLS and CDR2 is YYNGEE in the germline V gene. CDR3 length: 14 residues. CDR3 sequence reads: CASSVGERNYGYTF. CDR3 DNA: TGTGCCAGCAGCGTAGGTGAGCGTAACTATGGCTACACCTTC.

There are many counts of this clonotype. This rearrangement joins TRBV4-1 to TRBJ2-3; a possible D gene is TRBD2 (5 bases). The CDR3 is 18 residues long. Trimming removed 0 bases at V and 10 bases at J, with 26 bases between. The germline CDR1 and CDR2 sequences are MGHRA and YSYEKL. CDR3 region: CASSQEGPGWAQLGAQYF. The CDR3 bases are TGCGCCAGCAGCCAAGAAGGGCCGGGATGGGCCCAGCTCGGAGCGCAGTATTTT.

This clonotype has a handful of counts. At one boundary the junction diverges from the germline segment, which might be a read error. This sequence joins TRBV28 and TRBJ2-5; 9 nucleotides line up with TRBD1. The CDR3 is made up of 15 amino acids. CDR1 is MDHEN, CDR2 SYDVKM, per germline. In nucleotides, the CDR3 is TGTGCCAGCAGTTTGACAGGGGGACCACAAGAGGCCCAGTACTTC. Translation: CASSLTGGPQEAQYF.

This clonotype was recorded at least ten times. This sequence joins TRBV7-2 and TRBJ2-2; D unclear. In germline, CDR1 is SGHTA, CDR2 FQGNSA. CDR3 size: 15 residues. V was cut by 1 base and J by 4 bases, with 10 bases left in between. DNA for the CDR3: TGTGCCAGCAGCTTAGGGCTAGGAGTCACCGGGGAGCTGTTTTTT. This encodes CASSLGLGVTGELFF.

As concerns this clonotype: A much larger clone sits a single nucleotide away, making a read error possible. Since no conserved phenylalanine or tryptophan closes the CDR3, a read error is the likely cause. The V gene is TRBV6-1, the J gene TRBJ2-7; no definite D call. Trimming left V 2 bases short and J 7 bases short, with 3 bases between. Germline V lookup: CDR1 MNHNS, CDR2 SASEGT. The length of the CDR3 is 10 residues. The CDR3 bases are TGTGCCAGCAGTGAAATGGAGCAGTACTAC. This translates into CASSEMEQYY.

Notes on this clonotype: A much larger clone differs by one base, so this may be a read error. The chain is built from TRBV4-1 and TRBJ1-2, with a weak D call TRBD1 (6 bases). The CDR3 is 17 residues long. Germline-derived CDR1 and CDR2 are MGHRA and YSYEKL. This CDR3 reads CASSQGAQGLAPYGCTF. The CDR3, as DNA: TGCGCCAGCAGCCAAGGGGCCCAGGGGTTAGCGCCCTATGGCTGCACCTTC.

In its sample, this clonotype was seen many times. V usage is TRBV7-2 and J usage is TRBJ1-3; D not resolved. This CDR3 contains 15 residues. The V and J ends lost 1 base and 3 bases respectively, with 10 bases between them. Per the germline V gene, CDR1 is SGHTA and CDR2 is FQGNSA. CDR3 region: CASSLDPGVGNTIYF. The CDR3 nucleotides read TGTGCCAGCAGCTTAGACCCCGGGGTTGGAAACACCATATATTTT.

The sample holds many counts of this clonotype. V usage is TRBV30 and J usage is TRBJ2-3, with D unresolved. V was cut by 0 bases and J by 1 base, with 11 bases left in between. CDR3 length equals 15 residues. Germline CDR1 and CDR2: GTSNPN and SVGIG (reference sequence). The CDR3 DNA reads as TGTGCCTGGAGTGTACTAAGGGTTGGCACAGATACGCAGTATTTT. This encodes CAWSVLRVGTDTQYF. Filled out from reference TRBV30 and TRBJ2-3, the complete variable domain reads SQTIHQWPATLVQPVGSPLSLECTVEGTSNPNLYWYRQAAGRGLQLLFYSVGIGQISSEVPQNLSASRPQDRQFILSSKKLLLSDSGFYLCAWSVLRVGTDTQYFGPGTRLTVL.

The sample holds many counts of this clonotype. The rearrangement uses TRBV29-1 and TRBJ2-5; 9 bases are a match to TRBD2. The V gene end was trimmed by 5 bases and the J gene end by 2 bases; junction bases not matched to a gene: 3. This CDR3 has 13 residues. Per germline, CDR1 SQVTM and CDR2 ANQGSEA. The CDR3 sequence is CSVISGRQETQYF. CDR3 in DNA: TGCAGCGTTATTAGCGGGAGACAAGAGACCCAGTACTTC.

At least ten counts were recorded for this clonotype. The V gene is TRBV7-2, the J gene TRBJ2-5, with 7 bases that match TRBD2. CDR3 length: 14 residues. The ends lost 3 bases at V and 1 base at J; junction bases unmatched: 2. From germline, CDR1 is SGHTA and CDR2 FQGNSA. The CDR3 is CASSLGRAQETQYF. CDR3 nucleotides: TGTGCCAGCAGCTTGGGGAGGGCCCAAGAGACCCAGTACTTC.

The V and J genes are TRBV15 and TRBJ2-4; D may be TRBD2 (6 bases). The CDR3 contains 15 residues. The ends were cut back, 0 bases at V and 10 bases at J, with 16 bases in the middle. The germline V gene has CDR1 LNHNV and CDR2 YYDKDF (reference sequence). This CDR3 is CATSRDRARGRIQYF. CDR3 in DNA: TGTGCCACCAGCAGAGATCGGGCTCGTGGGAGGATTCAGTACTTC.

This clonotype was seen many times. The J gene is TRBJ2-6, the V gene TRBV2, with D possibly matching TRBD2 (6 bases). V lost 7 bases and J 0 bases, leaving 10 bases between the germline ends. Germline V CDR1 and CDR2: SNHLY, FYNNEI. The CDR3 extends over 15 amino acids. The CDR3 nucleotides read TGTGCCAGCACGAGCGGGTTCTCTGGGGCCAACGTCCTGACTTTC. Amino acid sequence: CASTSGFSGANVLTF. The entire variable domain, with the rest obtained from reference TRBV2 and TRBJ2-6, is as follows: EPEVTQTPSHQVTQMGQEVILRCVPISNHLYFYWYRQILGQKVEFLVSFYNNEISEKSEIFDDQFSVERPDGSNFTLKIRSTKLEDSAMYFCASTSGFSGANVLTFGAGSRLTVL.

This clonotype was observed many times. The chain is built from TRBV5-1 and TRBJ1-2; the D gene is possibly TRBD1 (5 bases). CDR3 length: 14 amino acids. The germline V gene encodes CDR1 SGHRS and CDR2 YFSETQ. V lost 0 bases and J lost 8, with 14 bases in between. The CDR3 DNA is TGCGCCAGCAGCTTGGGGGGCAGGCTGGAAGGCTACACCTTC. Translating it yields CASSLGGRLEGYTF.

This clonotype was detected many times. The chain carries TRBV29-1 and TRBJ1-2; D is uncertain. CDR3 length equals 11 residues. The ends were cut back, 2 bases at V and 7 bases at J, with 8 bases in the middle. Germline loops: CDR1 SQVTM, CDR2 ANQGSEA. CDR3 DNA sequence: TGCAGCGTTGAACAACAGTTTGGCTACACCTTC. It encodes CSVEQQFGYTF.

Notes on this clonotype: The junction and the germline gene differ at one end; a read error may be behind it. This chain uses TRBV19 with TRBJ2-2, with D possibly TRBD2 on 5 matching bases. This CDR3 contains 14 residues. The germline CDR1 and CDR2 sequences are LNHDA and SQIVND (reference sequence). The CDR3 loop reads CASSINRNTGELLF. Here the CDR3 DNA reads TGTGCCAGTAGTATTAATCGGAACACCGGGGAGCTGCTTTTT.

For the CDR3, the DNA is TGTGCCAGCAGTTTAGGGACCAGTACCCCTACGCACAATGAGCAGTTCTTC. Encoded protein: CASSLGTSTPTHNEQFF. This rearrangement joins TRBV27 to TRBJ2-1, with D perhaps given as TRBD1 or TRBD2 (5 bases each). Trimming stripped 2 bases from V and 5 bases from J, with 19 bases between. This CDR3 comprises 17 residues. Germline lookup yields CDR1 MNHEY and CDR2 SMNVEV (reference sequence).

About this clonotype itself: A single base separates this from a much larger clone, so it may be a read error. This chain uses TRBV30 with TRBJ2-7, with 11 bases aligning to TRBD2. CDR3 length: 14 amino acids. The germline CDR1 and CDR2 sequences are GTSNPN and SVGIG (reference sequence). This CDR3 is CTWSIGLAGGEQYF. The CDR3 DNA reads TGTACCTGGAGCATCGGGCTAGCGGGGGGCGAGCAGTACTTC.

The V and J genes are TRBV3-1 and TRBJ2-5; D tentatively reads TRBD1 or TRBD2 (5 bases each). Deletions cut 4 bases from V and 5 bases from J, with 17 bases between. The CDR3 spans 15 residues. In germline, CDR1 is LGHDT, CDR2 YNNKEL (reference sequence). CDR3 protein: CASSRLGVWRETQYF. In DNA, the CDR3 is TGTGCCAGCAGCCGCTTAGGGGTCTGGAGGGAGACCCAGTACTTC.

The table lists this clonotype with many counts. The chain employs TRBV29-1 and TRBJ2-3; D is undetermined. With 4 bases removed from V and 5 bases from J, the gap between germline ends came to 13 bases. The length of the CDR3 is 13 residues. Germline V gene lookup returns CDR1 SQVTM and CDR2 ANQGSEA. The CDR3 nucleotides are TGCAGCGTTGGTGTCAGCACCCGAGATACGCAGTATTTT. It specifies CSVGVSTRDTQYF.

This clonotype was counted ten times or more. The chain combines TRBV20-1 with TRBJ2-7; the D is unclear. From germline, CDR1 is DFQATT and CDR2 SNEGSKA (reference sequence). The CDR3 has 12 amino acids. V lost 3 bases and J lost 0, with 6 bases in between. The CDR3 DNA reads TGCAGTGCTAGTACTCTCTCCTACGAGCAGTACTTC. It yields the protein CSASTLSYEQYF.

This clonotype was recorded a few times. The V and J genes are TRBV19 and TRBJ2-2; TRBD1 matches at 7 bases. Trimming cost V 5 bases and J 4 bases; bases outside gene matches: 7. CDR1 and CDR2 (germline): LNHDA, SQIVND (reference sequence). This CDR3 comprises 15 residues. The DNA of the CDR3 is TGTGCCAGTAGTGCCGGGACAGCGATCACCGGGGAGCTGTTTTTT. It codes for CASSAGTAITGELFF.

This clonotype came up many times. The CDR3 region has the DNA TGCGCCAGCAGCCTGGAAGGACAGCCTACCGGGGGCTACACCTTC. Encoded protein: CASSLEGQPTGGYTF. The rearrangement joins TRBV5-1 to TRBJ1-2; D is possibly TRBD1 (6 bases). The CDR3 has 15 amino acids. Looked up from germline, CDR1 is SGHRS and CDR2 is YFSETQ. The V end lost 4 bases, the J end lost 8 bases, and 21 bases lay between the germline ends.

Concerning this clonotype itself: One base away lies a much larger clone, so this may be a sequencing read error. The chain recombines TRBV5-6 with TRBJ2-2; D might be TRBD2 (6 bases). Germline V gives CDR1 SGHDT, CDR2 YYEEEE. This CDR3 is built from 17 residues. CDR3 in amino acids: CASSFLAASEGTGGLFF. CDR3 bases: TGTGCCAGCAGCTTTCTCGCAGCTAGCGAGGGCACCGGGGGGCTGTTTTTT.

This clonotype was counted ten times or more. This chain uses TRBV12-3 or TRBV12-4 with TRBJ2-5; D is tentatively TRBD1 or TRBD2 (5 bases each). Trimming removed 7 bases at V and 2 bases at J, with 17 bases between. The CDR3 is made up of 15 amino acids. CDR3 nucleotide sequence: TGTGCCAGCACTAGGGACCAAGGTCGGCAAGAGACCCAGTACTTC. Protein sequence: CASTRDQGRQETQYF.